The next 6 T cell receptor beta chains were all read from a single sample in a study of cytomegalovirus exposure and HLA in healthy donors. The primer mix had 60 Vbeta and 13 Jbeta primers. The method was immunoSEQ multiplex PCR; TCRdb's version includes in-frame clones alone and lacks a portion of them. Counted here are 150,000 to 200,000 clones, 80% occurring once; the ten biggest clones make up roughly 1.9%. Input material: PBMCs. The receptors derive from a human donor in good health.

The genes are TRBV6-1 and TRBJ2-5; 9 positions match TRBD1. The germline V gene encodes CDR1 MNHNS and CDR2 SASEGT. The CDR3 sequence is 14 residues long. Germline trimming cut 3 bases from V and 2 bases from J; bases unmatched to any gene: 1. The CDR3, as DNA: TGTGCCAGCAGTGAGGGGACAGGGCAAGAGACCCAGTACTTC. Protein product: CASSEGTGQETQYF.

The rearrangement uses TRBV7-2 and TRBJ2-7; 11 bases map to TRBD2. Trimming cost V 3 bases and J 4 bases; bases outside gene matches: 2. The length of the CDR3 is 14 residues. Germline-derived CDR1 and CDR2 are SGHTA and FQGNSA. CDR3 nucleotides: TGTGCCAGCAGCTTGCTAGCGGGGGGTTACGAGCAGTACTTC. It encodes CASSLLAGGYEQYF. Full variable domain (missing parts from reference TRBV7-2 and TRBJ2-7): GAGVSQSPSNKVTEKGKDVELRCDPISGHTALYWYRQSLGQGLEFLIYFQGNSAPDKSGLPSDRFSAERTGGSVSTLTIQRTQQEDSAVYLCASSLLAGGYEQYFGPGTRLTVT.

CDR3 sequence reads: CASSLTGDLSYEQYF. The CDR3 DNA reads TGTGCCAGCTCACTGACAGGGGACCTCTCCTACGAGCAGTACTTC. The chain combines TRBV18 with TRBJ2-7, with TRBD1 identical over 8 bases. CDR1 is KGHSH, CDR2 LQKENI, per germline. The J segment lost 0 bases and the V segment lost 4 bases, leaving 5 bases of the junction unmatched. The CDR3 has 15 amino acids.

This clone was seen only once. The chain carries TRBV7-8 and TRBJ2-5, with TRBD2 matching 7 bases. The germline gives CDR1 SGHVS, CDR2 FQNEAQ. This CDR3 has 15 amino acids. V shed 4 bases and J 2 bases; nucleotides not matched to a gene: 7. CDR3 DNA sequence: TGTGCCAGCAGCTGGTCGACTAGCCAACAAGAGACCCAGTACTTC. Translating gives CASSWSTSQQETQYF.

The V call is TRBV19, the J call TRBJ2-2, with D possibly matching TRBD2 (6 bases). CDR1 and CDR2 from the germline V gene are LNHDA and SQIVND (reference sequence). The CDR3 is 14 residues long. V lost 6 bases and J lost 9, with 17 bases in between. The DNA for the CDR3 is TGTGCCAGTAGGGAGGGGTCGGGATTACGGGAGCTGTTTTTT. This gives the protein CASREGSGLRELFF.

In its sample, this clone was seen once. This sequence joins TRBV5-1 and TRBJ1-2; D gene ambiguous. V was clipped by 1 base and J by 4 bases, with 8 bases between them. The germline gives CDR1 SGHRS, CDR2 YFSETQ. The CDR3 runs to 13 residues. Written as DNA, the CDR3 is TGCGCCAGCAGCTTGTCGGGAATCTATGGCTACACCTTC. Protein: CASSLSGIYGYTF.